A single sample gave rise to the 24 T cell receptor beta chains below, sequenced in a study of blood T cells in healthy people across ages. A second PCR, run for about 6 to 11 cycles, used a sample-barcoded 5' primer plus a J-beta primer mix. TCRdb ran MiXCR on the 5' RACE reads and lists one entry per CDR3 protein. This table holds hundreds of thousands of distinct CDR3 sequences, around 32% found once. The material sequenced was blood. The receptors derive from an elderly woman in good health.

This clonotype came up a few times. The CDR3 is CASSYSYRRGGQYF. CDR3 in DNA: TGTGCCAGCAGTTATTCCTACCGCAGGGGAGGGCAGTACTTC. This chain connects TRBV28 to TRBJ2-4; TRBD2 is a possible D gene (7 bases). The CDR3 is made up of 14 amino acids. Germline CDR1 and CDR2: MDHEN and SYDVKM. Trimming left V 4 bases short and J 13 bases short, with 20 bases between.

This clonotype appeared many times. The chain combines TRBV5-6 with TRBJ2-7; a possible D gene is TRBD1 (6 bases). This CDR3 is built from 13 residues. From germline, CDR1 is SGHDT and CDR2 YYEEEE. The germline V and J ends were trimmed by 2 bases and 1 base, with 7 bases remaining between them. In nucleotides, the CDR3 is TGTGCCAGCAGCTTCAGGGGTTCCTACGAGCAGTACTTC. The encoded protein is CASSFRGSYEQYF.

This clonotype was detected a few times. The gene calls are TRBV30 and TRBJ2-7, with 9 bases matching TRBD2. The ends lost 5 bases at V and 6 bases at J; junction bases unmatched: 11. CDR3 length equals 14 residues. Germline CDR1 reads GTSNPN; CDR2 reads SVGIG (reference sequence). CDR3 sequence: CAWAEAAGGGEQYF. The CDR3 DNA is TGTGCCTGGGCCGAGGCAGCGGGGGGCGGCGAGCAGTACTTC.

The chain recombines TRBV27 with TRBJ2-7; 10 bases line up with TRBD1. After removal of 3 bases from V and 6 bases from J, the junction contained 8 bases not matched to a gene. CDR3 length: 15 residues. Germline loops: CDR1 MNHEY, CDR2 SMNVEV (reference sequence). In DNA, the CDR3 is TGTGCCAGCAGTTTGGGACAGGGGACGGAAGGCGAGCAGTACTTC. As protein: CASSLGQGTEGEQYF.

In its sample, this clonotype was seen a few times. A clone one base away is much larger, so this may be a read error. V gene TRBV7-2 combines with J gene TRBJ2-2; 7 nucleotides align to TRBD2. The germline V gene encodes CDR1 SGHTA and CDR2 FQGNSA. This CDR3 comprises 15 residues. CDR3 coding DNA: TGTGTCAGCAGTACCTCGGGGGGTTCTACCGGGGAGCTGTTTTTT. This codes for CVSSTSGGSTGELFF.

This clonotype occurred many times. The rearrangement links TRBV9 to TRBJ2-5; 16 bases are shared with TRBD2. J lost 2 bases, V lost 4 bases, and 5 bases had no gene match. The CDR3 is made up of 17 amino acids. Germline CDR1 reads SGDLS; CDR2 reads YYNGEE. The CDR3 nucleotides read TGTGCCAGCAGCATCGGGACTAGCGGGGGGGTTCAAGAGACCCAGTACTTC. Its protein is CASSIGTSGGVQETQYF.

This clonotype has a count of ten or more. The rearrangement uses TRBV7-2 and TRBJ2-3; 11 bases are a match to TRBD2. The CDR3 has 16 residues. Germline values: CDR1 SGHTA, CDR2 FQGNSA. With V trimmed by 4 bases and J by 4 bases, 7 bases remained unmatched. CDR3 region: CASSSTSGGVADTQYF. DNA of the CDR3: TGTGCCAGCAGCTCCACTAGCGGGGGAGTGGCAGATACGCAGTATTTT.

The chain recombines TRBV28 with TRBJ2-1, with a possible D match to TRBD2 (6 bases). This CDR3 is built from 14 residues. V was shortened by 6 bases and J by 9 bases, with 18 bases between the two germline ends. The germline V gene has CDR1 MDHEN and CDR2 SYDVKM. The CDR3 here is CASRILATSIEQFF. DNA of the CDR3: TGTGCCAGCAGGATCCTAGCGACTTCGATTGAGCAGTTCTTC.

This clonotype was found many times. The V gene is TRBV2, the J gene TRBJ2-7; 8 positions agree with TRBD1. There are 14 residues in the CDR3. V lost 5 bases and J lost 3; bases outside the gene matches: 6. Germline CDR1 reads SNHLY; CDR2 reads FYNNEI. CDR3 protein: CASSSTGGGYEQYF. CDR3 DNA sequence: TGTGCCAGCAGTTCAACAGGGGGAGGCTACGAGCAGTACTTC.

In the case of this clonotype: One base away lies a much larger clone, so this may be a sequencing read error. The CDR3 loop is CASSLLGRNEQYF. The DNA for the CDR3 is TGTGCCAGCAGCTTATTAGGGAGAAATGAGCAGTACTTC. V gene TRBV7-2 combines with J gene TRBJ2-7, with a weak D call TRBD2 (5 bases). Trimming took 2 bases from V and 7 from J, leaving 12 bases between them. This CDR3 region has 13 residues. Germline V lookup: CDR1 SGHTA, CDR2 FQGNSA.

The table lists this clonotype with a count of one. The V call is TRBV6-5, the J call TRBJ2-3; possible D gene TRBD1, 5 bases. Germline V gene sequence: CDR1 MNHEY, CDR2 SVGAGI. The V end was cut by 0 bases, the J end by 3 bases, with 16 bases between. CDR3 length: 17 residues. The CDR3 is CASSYSRTPLGTDTQYF. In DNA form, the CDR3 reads TGTGCCAGCAGTTACTCCCGGACACCCCTAGGGACAGATACGCAGTATTTT.

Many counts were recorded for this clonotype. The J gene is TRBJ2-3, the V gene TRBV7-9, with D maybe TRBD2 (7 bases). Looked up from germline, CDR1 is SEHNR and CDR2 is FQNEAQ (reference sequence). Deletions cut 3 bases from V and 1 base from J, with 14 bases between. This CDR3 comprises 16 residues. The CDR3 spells CASSFSGGRRTDTQYF. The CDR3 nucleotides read TGTGCCAGCAGCTTCTCCGGGGGGCGTCGCACAGATACGCAGTATTTT.

The DNA of the CDR3 is TGTGCCAGCAGCTCGCTCCGGGACAGGGGGAAAGCTTTCTTT. Its protein is CASSSLRDRGKAFF. The V call is TRBV7-9, the J call TRBJ1-1; 11 bases match TRBD1. The V and J ends lost 4 bases and 9 bases, in that order; junction bases with no gene match: 7. The CDR3 covers 14 residues. CDR1 is SEHNR and CDR2 is FQNEAQ in the germline V gene (reference sequence).

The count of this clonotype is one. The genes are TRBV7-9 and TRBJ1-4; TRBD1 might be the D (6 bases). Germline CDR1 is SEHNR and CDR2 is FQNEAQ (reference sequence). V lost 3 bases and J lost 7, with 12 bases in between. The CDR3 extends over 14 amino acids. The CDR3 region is CASSLTQGGEKLFF. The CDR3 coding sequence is TGTGCCAGCAGCTTGACACAGGGAGGTGAAAAACTGTTTTTT.

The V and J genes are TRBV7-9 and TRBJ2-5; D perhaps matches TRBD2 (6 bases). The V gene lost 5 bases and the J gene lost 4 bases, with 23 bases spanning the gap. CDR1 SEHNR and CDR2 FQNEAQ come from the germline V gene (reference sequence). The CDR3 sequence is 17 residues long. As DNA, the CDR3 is TGTGCCAGCAGCCAAACCCAGCGACTAGATGGTCGAGAGACCCAGTACTTC. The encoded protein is CASSQTQRLDGRETQYF.

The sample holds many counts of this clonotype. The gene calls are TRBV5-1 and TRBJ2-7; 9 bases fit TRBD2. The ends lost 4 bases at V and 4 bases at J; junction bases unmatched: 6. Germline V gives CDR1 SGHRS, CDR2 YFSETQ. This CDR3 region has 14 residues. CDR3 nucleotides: TGCGCCAGCAGCCCAAGGACTAGCGAGTACGAGCAGTACTTC. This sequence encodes CASSPRTSEYEQYF.

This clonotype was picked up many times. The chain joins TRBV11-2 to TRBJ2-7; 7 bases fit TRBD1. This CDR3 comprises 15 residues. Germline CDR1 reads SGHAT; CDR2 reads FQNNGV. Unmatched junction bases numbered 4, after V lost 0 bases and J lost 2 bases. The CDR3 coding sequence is TGTGCCAGCAGCTTAGAGAGGGGGCCCCCCTACGAGCAGTACTTC. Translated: CASSLERGPPYEQYF.

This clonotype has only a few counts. Here the CDR3 DNA reads TGCAGTGCTAGAGGACAGGCGGGGAACACTGAAGCTTTCTTT. It specifies CSARGQAGNTEAFF. V gene TRBV20-1 combines with J gene TRBJ1-1; weak D call: TRBD1 (6 bases). Trimming took off 1 base at V and 1 base at J, with 10 bases between the two ends. The germline gives CDR1 DFQATT, CDR2 SNEGSKA (reference sequence). This CDR3 comprises 14 residues.

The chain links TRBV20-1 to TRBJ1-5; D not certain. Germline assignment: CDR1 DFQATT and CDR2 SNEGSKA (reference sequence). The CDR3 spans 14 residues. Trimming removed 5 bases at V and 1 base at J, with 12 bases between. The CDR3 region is CSASTDISNQPQHF. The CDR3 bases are TGCAGTGCTTCGACTGATATCAGCAATCAGCCCCAGCATTTT.

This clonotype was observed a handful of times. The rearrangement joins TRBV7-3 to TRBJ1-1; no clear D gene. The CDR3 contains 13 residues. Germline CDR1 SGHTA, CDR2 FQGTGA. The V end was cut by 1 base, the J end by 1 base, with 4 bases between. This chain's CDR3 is CASSLKTNTEAFF. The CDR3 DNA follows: TGTGCCAGCAGCTTAAAGACGAACACTGAAGCTTTCTTT. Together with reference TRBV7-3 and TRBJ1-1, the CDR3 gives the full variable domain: GAGVSQTPSNKVTEKGKYVELRCDPISGHTALYWYRQSLGQGPEFLIYFQGTGAADDSGLPNDRFFAVRPEGSVSTLKIQRTERGDSAVYLCASSLKTNTEAFFGQGTRLTVV.

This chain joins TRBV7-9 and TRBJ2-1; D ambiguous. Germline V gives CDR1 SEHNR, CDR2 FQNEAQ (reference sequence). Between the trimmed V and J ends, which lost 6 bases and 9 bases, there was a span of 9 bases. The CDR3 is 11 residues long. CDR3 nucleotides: TGTGCCAGCAGTCCACCCAGTGAGCAGTTCTTC. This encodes CASSPPSEQFF.

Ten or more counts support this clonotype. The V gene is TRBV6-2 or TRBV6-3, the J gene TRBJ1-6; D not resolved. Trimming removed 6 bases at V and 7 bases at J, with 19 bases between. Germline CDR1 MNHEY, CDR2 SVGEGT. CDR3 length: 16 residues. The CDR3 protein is CASRSGGRSANSPLHF. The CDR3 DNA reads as TGTGCCAGCAGATCGGGAGGACGGTCGGCAAATTCACCCCTCCACTTT.

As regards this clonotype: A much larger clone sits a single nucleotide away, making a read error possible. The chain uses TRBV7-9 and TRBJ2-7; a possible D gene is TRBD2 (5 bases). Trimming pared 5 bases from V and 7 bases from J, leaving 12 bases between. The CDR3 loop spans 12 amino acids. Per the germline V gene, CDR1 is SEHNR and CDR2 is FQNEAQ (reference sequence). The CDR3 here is CASSPAGDEQYF. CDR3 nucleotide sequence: TGTGCCAGCAGCCCGGCGGGCGATGAGCAGTACTTC.

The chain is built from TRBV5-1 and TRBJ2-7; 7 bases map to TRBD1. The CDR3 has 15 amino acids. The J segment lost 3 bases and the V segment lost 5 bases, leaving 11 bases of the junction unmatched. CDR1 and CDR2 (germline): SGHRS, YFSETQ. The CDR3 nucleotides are TGCGCCAGCAGGCCCGACCGGGACAGCCACTACGAGCAGTACTTC. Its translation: CASRPDRDSHYEQYF.